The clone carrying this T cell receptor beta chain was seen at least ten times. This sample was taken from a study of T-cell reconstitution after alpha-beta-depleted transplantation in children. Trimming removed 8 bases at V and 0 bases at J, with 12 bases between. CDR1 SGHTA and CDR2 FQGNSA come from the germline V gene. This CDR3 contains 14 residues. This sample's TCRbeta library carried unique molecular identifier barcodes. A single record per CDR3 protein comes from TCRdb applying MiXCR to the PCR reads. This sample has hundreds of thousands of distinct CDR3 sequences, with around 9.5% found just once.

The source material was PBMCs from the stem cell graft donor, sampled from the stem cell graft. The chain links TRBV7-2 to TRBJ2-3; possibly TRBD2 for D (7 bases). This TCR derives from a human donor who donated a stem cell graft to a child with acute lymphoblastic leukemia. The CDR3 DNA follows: TGTGCCAGCCGGGCGGGGGCTAGCACAGATACGCAGTATTTT. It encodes CASRAGASTDTQYF.